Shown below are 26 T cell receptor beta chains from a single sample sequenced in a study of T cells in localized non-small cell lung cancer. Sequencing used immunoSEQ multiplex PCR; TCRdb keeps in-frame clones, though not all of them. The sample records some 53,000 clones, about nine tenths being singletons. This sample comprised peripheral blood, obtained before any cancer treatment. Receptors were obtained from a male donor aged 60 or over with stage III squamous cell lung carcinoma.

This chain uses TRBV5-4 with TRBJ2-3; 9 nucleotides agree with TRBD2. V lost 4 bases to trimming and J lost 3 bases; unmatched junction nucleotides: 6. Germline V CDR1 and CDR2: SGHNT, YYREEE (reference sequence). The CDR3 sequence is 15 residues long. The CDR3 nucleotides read TGTGCCAGCAGCGGGGGCGGGAGGGCTACAGATACGCAGTATTTT. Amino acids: CASSGGGRATDTQYF.

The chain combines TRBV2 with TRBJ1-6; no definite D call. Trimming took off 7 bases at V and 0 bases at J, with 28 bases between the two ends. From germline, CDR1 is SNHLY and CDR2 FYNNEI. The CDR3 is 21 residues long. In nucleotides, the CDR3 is TGTGCCAGCACCTTCTACGTCAGTGGGGTAAACGGAAGCTCCTATAATTCACCCCTCCACTTT. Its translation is CASTFYVSGVNGSSYNSPLHF.

Here the CDR3 DNA reads TGTGCCAGCAGCTTGGGTCAGGTACTCAATGAGCAGTTCTTC. This translates into CASSLGQVLNEQFF. The V gene is TRBV5-8, the J gene TRBJ2-1; D is ambiguous. Between the trimmed V and J ends, which lost 0 bases and 6 bases, there was a span of 10 bases. The CDR3 runs to 14 residues. CDR1 and CDR2 (germline): SGHTS, YDEGEE.

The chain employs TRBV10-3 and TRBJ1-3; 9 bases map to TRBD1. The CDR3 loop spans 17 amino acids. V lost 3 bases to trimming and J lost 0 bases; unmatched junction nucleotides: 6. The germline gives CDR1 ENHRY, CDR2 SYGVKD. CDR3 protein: CAISDTGGRSSGNTIYF. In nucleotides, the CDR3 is TGTGCCATCAGTGACACAGGGGGCAGGAGCTCTGGAAACACCATATATTTT.

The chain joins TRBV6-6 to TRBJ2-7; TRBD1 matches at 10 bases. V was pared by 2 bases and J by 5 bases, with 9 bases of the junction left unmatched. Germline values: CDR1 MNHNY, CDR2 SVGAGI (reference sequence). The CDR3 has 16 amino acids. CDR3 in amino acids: CASSYPITGTGDEQYF. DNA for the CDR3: TGTGCCAGCAGTTACCCGATAACCGGGACAGGGGACGAGCAGTACTTC.

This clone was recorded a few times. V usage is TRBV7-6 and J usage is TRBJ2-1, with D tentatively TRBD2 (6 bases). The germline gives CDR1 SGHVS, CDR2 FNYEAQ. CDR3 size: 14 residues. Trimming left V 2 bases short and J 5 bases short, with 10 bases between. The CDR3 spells CASSLYWGDNEQFF. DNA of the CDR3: TGTGCCAGCAGCTTATATTGGGGGGACAATGAGCAGTTCTTC.

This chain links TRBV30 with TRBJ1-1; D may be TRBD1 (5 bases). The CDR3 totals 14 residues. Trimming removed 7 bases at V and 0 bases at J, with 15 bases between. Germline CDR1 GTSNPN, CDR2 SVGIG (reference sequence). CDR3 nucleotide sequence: TGTGCCTCGCTTCAAGCAGGGATGAACACTGAAGCTTTCTTT. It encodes CASLQAGMNTEAFF.

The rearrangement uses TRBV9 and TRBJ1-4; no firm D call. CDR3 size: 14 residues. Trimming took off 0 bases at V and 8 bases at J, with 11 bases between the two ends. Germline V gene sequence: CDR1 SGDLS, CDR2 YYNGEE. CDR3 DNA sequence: TGTGCCAGCAGCGTAGGGAGTTTAGAGGAAAAACTGTTTTTT. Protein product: CASSVGSLEEKLFF.

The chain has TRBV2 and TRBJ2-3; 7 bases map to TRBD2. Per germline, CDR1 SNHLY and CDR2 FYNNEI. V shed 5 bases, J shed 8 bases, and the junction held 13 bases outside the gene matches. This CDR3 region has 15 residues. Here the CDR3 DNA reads TGTGCCAGCAGTTACCGGGACTATCGGTCGGGTACGCAGTATTTT. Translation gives CASSYRDYRSGTQYF.

Here the CDR3 reads CASSLGTGGEKLFF. Written as DNA, the CDR3 is TGCGCCAGCAGCTTGGGTACCGGGGGGGAAAAACTGTTTTTT. The chain joins TRBV5-1 to TRBJ1-4; D may be TRBD1 (5 bases). The V end lost 0 bases, the J end lost 8 bases, and 11 bases lay between the germline ends. The CDR3 sequence is 14 residues long. The germline gives CDR1 SGHRS, CDR2 YFSETQ.

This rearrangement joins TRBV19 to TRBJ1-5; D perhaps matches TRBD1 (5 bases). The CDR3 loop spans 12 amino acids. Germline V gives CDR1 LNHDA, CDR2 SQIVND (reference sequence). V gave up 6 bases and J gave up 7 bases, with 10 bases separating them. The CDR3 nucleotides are TGTGCCAGTAGCTACAGGAACCAGCCCCAGCATTTT. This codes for CASSYRNQPQHF.

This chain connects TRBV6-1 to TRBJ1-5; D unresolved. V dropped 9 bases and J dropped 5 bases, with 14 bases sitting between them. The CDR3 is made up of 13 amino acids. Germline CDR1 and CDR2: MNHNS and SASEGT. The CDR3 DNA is TGTGCCAGTCAACCGGCGGGGTATCAGCCCCAGCATTTT. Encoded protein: CASQPAGYQPQHF.

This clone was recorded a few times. CDR3 sequence reads: CASSSFRSDLNTEAFF. CDR3 bases: TGTGCCAGCAGCTCCTTCCGCAGTGATTTGAACACTGAAGCTTTCTTT. The chain links TRBV7-2 to TRBJ1-1; unclear D gene. The CDR3 is 16 residues long. Trimming pared 4 bases from V and 0 bases from J, leaving 15 bases between. From germline, CDR1 is SGHTA and CDR2 FQGNSA. The full variable domain, with the rest looked up from reference TRBV7-2 and TRBJ1-1, is GAGVSQSPSNKVTEKGKDVELRCDPISGHTALYWYRQSLGQGLEFLIYFQGNSAPDKSGLPSDRFSAERTGGSVSTLTIQRTQQEDSAVYLCASSSFRSDLNTEAFFGQGTRLTVV.

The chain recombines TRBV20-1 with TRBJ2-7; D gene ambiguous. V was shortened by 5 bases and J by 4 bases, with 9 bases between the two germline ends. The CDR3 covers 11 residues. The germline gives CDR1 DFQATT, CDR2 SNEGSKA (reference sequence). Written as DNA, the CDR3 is TGCAGTGCTCCTGACACTTACGAGCAGTACTTC. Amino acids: CSAPDTYEQYF.

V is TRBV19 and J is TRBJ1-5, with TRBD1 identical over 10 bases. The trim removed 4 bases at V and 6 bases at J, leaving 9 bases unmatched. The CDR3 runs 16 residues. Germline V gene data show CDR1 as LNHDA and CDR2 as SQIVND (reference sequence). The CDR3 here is CASSTPDRGLGQPQHF. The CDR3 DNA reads TGTGCCAGTAGTACTCCCGACAGGGGGCTAGGTCAGCCCCAGCATTTT.

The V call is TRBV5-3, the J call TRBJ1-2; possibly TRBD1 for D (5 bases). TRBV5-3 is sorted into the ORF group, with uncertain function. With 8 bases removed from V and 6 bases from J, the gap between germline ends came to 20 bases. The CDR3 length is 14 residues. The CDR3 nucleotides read TGTGCCAGCAGCGGGGACGGAGAACCCGATGGCTACACCTTC. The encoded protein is CASSGDGEPDGYTF.

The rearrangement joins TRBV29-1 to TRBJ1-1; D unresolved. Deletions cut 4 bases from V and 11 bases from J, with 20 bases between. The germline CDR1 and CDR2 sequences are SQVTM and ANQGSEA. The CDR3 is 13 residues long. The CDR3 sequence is CSVVEGPQRGAFF. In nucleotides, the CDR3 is TGCAGCGTTGTTGAGGGTCCCCAGCGTGGCGCTTTCTTT.

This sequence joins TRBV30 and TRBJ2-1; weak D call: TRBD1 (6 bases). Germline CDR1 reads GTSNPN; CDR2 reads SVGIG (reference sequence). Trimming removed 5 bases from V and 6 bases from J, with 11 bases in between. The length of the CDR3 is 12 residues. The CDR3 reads CAWGGLFNEQFF. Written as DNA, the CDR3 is TGTGCCTGGGGGGGCCTTTTCAATGAGCAGTTCTTC.

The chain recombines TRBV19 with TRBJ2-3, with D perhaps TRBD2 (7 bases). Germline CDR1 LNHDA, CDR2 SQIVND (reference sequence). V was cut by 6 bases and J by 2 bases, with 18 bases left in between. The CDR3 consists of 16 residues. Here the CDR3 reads CASSINGGHITDTQYF. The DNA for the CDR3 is TGTGCCAGTAGCATTAACGGGGGGCATATCACAGATACGCAGTATTTT.

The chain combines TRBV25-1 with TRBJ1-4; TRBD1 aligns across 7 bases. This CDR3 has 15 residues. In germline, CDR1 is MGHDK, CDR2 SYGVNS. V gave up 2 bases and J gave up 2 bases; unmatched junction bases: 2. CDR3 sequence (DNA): TGTGCCAGCAGTGAACCGGGACAGACTAATGAAAAACTGTTTTTT. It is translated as CASSEPGQTNEKLFF.

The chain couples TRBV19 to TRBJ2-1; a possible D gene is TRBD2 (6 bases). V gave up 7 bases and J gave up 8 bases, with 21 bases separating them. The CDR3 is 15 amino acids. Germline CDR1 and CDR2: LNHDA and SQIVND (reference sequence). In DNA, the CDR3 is TGTGCCAGTACCGGGATTAGCGGACCTTCCGATGAGCAGTTCTTC. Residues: CASTGISGPSDEQFF.

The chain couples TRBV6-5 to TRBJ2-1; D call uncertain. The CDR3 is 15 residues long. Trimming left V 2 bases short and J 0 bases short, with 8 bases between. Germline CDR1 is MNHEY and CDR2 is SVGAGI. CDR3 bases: TGTGCCAGCAGTTACCTGTCTGGCTCCTACAATGAGCAGTTCTTC. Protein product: CASSYLSGSYNEQFF.

In nucleotides, the CDR3 is TGCGCCAGCGTGGACCAGCCCCAGCATTTT. Amino acids: CASVDQPQHF. The chain joins TRBV23-1 to TRBJ1-5; D is unclear. TRBV23-1 is designated an ORF whose function remains uncertain. Trimming removed 8 bases at V and 7 bases at J, with 6 bases between. The length of the CDR3 is 10 residues.

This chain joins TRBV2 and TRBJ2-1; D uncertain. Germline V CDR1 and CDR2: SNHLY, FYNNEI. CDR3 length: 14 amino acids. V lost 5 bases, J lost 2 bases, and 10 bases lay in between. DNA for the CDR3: TGTGCCAGCAGTCGATTAATACCCTACAATGAGCAGTTCTTC. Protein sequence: CASSRLIPYNEQFF. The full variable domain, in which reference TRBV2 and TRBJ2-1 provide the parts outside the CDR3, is EPEVTQTPSHQVTQMGQEVILRCVPISNHLYFYWYRQILGQKVEFLVSFYNNEISEKSEIFDDQFSVERPDGSNFTLKIRSTKLEDSAMYFCASSRLIPYNEQFFGPGTRLTVL.

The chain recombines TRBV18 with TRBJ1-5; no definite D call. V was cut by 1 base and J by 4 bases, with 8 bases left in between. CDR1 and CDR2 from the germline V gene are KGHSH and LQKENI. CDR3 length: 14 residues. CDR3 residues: CASSPQGINQPQHF. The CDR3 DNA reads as TGTGCCAGCTCACCACAGGGAATTAATCAGCCCCAGCATTTT.

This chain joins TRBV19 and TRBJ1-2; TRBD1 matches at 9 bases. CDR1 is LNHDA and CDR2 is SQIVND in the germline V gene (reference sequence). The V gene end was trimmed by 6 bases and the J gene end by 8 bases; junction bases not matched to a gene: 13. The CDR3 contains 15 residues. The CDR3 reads CASSLKGQGGYGYTF. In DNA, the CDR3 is TGTGCCAGTAGCCTCAAGGGACAGGGAGGGTACGGCTACACCTTC.